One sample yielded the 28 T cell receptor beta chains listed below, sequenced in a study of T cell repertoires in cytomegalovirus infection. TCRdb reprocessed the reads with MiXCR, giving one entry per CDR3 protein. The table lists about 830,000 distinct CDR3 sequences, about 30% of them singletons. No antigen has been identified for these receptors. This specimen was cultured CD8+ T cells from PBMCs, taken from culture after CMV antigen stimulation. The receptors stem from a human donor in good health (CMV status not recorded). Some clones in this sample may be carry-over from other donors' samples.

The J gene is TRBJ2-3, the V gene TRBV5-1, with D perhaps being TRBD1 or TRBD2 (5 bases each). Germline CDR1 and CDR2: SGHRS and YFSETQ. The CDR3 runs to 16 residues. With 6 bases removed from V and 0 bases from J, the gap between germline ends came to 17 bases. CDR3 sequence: CASTSSGTSSTDTQYF. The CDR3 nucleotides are TGCGCCAGCACCTCATCCGGGACCTCTAGCACAGATACGCAGTATTTT.

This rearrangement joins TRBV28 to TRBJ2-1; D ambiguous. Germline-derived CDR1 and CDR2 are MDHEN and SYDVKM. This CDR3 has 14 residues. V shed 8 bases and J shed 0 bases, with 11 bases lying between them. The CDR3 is CASETRSSYNEQFF. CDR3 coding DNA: TGTGCCAGCGAAACACGAAGCTCCTACAATGAGCAGTTCTTC.

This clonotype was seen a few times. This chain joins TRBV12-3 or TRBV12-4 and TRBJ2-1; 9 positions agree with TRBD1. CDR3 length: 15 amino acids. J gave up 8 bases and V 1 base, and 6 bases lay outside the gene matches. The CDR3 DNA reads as TGTGCCAGCAGTTTAGAGGACAGGGGACCTCATGAGCAGTTCTTC. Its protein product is CASSLEDRGPHEQFF.

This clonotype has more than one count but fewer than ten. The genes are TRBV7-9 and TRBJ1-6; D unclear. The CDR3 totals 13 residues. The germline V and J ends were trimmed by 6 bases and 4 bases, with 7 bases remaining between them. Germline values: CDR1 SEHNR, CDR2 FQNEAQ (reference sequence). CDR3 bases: TGTGCCAGCAGGGGTGATTATAATTCACCCCTCCACTTT. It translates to CASRGDYNSPLHF. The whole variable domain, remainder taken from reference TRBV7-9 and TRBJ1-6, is DTGVSQNPRHKITKRGQNVTFRCDPISEHNRLYWYRQTLGQGPEFLTYFQNEAQLEKSRLLSDRFSAERPKGSFSTLEIQRTEQGDSAMYLCASRGDYNSPLHFGNGTRLTVT.

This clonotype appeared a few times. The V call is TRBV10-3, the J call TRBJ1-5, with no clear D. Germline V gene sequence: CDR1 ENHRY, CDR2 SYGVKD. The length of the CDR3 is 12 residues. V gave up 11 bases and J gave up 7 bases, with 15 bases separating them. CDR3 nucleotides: TGTGCCTCCGGAGAAGGGAACCAGCCCCAGCATTTT. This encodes CASGEGNQPQHF.

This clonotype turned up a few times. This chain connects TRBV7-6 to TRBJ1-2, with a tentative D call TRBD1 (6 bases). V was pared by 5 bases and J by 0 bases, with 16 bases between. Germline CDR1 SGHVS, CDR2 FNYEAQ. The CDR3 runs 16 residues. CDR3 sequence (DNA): TGTGCCAGCAGCCAGGACAGAAGCCTAGCTAACTATGGCTACACCTTC. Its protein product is CASSQDRSLANYGYTF.

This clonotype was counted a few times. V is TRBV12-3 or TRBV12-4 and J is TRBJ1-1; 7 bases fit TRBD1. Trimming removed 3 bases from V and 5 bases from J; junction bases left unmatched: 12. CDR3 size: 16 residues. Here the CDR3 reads CASSFVTDRDGTEAFF. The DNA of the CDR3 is TGTGCCAGCAGTTTTGTGACCGACAGGGACGGGACTGAAGCTTTCTTT.

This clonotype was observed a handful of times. This CDR3 is CASSLEGLASEQFF. CDR3 sequence (DNA): TGTGCCAGCAGCTTAGAAGGTCTAGCGTCTGAGCAGTTCTTC. The chain carries TRBV7-6 and TRBJ2-1; possibly TRBD2 for D (6 bases). This CDR3 is built from 14 residues. CDR1 is SGHVS and CDR2 is FNYEAQ in the germline V gene. Deletions cut 1 base from V and 9 bases from J, with 13 bases between.

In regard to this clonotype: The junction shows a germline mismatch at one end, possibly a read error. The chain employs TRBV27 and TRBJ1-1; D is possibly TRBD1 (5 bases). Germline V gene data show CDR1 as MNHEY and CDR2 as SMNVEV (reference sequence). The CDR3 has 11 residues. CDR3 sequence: CVSSRGVEAFF. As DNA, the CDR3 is TGTGTCAGCAGCCGGGGGGTTGAAGCTTTCTTT.

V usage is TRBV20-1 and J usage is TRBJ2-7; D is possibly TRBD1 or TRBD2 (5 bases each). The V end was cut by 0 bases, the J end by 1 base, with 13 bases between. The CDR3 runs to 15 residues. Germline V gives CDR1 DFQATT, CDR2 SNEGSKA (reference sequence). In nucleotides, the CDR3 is TGCAGTGCTAGAGATCAGGGACGGGGTTCCTACGAGCAGTACTTC. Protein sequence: CSARDQGRGSYEQYF.

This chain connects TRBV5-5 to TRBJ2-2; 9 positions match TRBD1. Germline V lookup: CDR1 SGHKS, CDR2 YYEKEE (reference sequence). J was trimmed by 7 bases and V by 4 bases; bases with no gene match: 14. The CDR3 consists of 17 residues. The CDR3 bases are TGTGCCAGCAGCCCAGTTCAGGACAGGGGTAGGGACGGGGAGCTGTTTTTT. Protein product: CASSPVQDRGRDGELFF.

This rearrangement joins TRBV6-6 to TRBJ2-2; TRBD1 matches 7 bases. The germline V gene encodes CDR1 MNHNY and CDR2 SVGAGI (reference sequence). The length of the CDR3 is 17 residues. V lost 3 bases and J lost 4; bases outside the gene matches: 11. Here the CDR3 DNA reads TGTGCCAGCAGTTATACCCGGGCCAGGGGGTCCACCGGGGAGCTGTTTTTT. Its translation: CASSYTRARGSTGELFF.

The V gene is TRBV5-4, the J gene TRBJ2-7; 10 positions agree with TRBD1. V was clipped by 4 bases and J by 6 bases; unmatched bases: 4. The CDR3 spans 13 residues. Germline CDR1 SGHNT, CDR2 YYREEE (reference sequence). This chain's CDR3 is CASSGDRGREQYV. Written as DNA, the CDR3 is TGTGCCAGCAGCGGCGACAGGGGGCGCGAGCAGTACGTC.

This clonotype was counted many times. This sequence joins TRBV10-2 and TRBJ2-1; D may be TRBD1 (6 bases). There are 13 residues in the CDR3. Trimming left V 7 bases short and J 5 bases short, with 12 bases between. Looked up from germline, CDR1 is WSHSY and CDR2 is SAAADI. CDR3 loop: CASTGQYHNEQFF. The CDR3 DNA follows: TGCGCCAGCACTGGACAGTATCACAATGAGCAGTTCTTC.

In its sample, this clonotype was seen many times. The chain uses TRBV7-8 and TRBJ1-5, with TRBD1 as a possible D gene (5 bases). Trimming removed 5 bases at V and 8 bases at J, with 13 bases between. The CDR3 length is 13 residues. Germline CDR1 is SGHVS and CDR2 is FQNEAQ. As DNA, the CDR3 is TGTGCCAGCAGCCCCTCGGGGCTGGAGCCCCAGCATTTT. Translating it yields CASSPSGLEPQHF.

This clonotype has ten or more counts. CDR3 in DNA: TGTGCCAGCAGTTACCACCTGGCCACCGGGGAGCTGTTTTTT. Amino acids: CASSYHLATGELFF. J is TRBJ2-2 and V is TRBV6-2 or TRBV6-3; D is undetermined. This CDR3 is built from 14 residues. Germline loops: CDR1 MNHEY, CDR2 SVGEGT. The V end was cut by 2 bases, the J end by 4 bases, with 8 bases between.

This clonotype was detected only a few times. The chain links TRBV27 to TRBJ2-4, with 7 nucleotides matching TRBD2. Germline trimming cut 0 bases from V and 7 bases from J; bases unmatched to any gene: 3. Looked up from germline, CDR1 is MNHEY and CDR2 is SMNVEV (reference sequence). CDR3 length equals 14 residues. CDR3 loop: CASSLSGGWNIQYF. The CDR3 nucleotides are TGTGCCAGCAGTTTATCGGGGGGGTGGAACATTCAGTACTTC.

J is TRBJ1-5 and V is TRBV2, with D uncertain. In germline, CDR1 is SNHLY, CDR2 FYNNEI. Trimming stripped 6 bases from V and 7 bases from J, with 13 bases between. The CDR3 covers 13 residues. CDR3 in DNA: TGTGCCAGCAGGAGGGCAGAGCCGCAGCCCCAGCATTTT. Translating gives CASRRAEPQPQHF.

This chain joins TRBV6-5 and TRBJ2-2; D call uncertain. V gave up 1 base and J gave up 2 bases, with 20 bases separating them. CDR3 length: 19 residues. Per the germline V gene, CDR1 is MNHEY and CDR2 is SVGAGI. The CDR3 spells CASSYYSTSNLRNTGELFF. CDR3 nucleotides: TGTGCCAGCAGTTACTACTCGACTTCTAACCTACGTAACACCGGGGAGCTGTTTTTT.

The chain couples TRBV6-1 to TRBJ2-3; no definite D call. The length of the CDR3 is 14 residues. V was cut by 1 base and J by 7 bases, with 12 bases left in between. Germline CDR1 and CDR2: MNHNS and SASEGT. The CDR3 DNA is TGTGCCAGCAGTGAAGAGGCGGCTGCGAATACGCAGTATTTT. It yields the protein CASSEEAAANTQYF.

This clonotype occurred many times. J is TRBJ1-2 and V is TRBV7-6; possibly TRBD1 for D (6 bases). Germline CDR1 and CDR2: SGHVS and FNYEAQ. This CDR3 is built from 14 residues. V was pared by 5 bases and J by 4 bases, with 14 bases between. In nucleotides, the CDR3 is TGTGCCAGCAGCGCAACAACAGGGAGCTATGGCTACACCTTC. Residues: CASSATTGSYGYTF.

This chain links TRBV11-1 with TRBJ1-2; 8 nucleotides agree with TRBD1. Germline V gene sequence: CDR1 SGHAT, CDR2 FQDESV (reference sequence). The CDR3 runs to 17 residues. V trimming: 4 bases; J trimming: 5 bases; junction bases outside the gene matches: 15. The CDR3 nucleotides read TGTGCCAGCAGCTCGAGCCCCCAGGGGGCTGGCGGATATGGCTACACCTTC. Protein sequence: CASSSSPQGAGGYGYTF.

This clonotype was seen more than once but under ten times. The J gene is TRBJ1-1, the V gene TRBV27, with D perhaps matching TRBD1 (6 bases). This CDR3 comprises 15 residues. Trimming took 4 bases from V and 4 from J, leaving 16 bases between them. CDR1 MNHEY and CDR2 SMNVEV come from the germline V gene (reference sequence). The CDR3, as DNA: TGTGCCAGCAGTTGGGGGCCGACAGGATCCACTGAAGCTTTCTTT. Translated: CASSWGPTGSTEAFF.

The chain's CDR3 is CASSAPGQAREAFF. The CDR3 coding sequence is TGTGCCAGTAGTGCCCCGGGACAGGCCCGGGAAGCTTTCTTT. The chain links TRBV19 to TRBJ1-1; 8 bases match TRBD1. Losses at the gene ends were 5 bases for V and 8 bases for J; bases not matched to a gene: 10. There are 14 residues in the CDR3. Germline V gives CDR1 LNHDA, CDR2 SQIVND (reference sequence).

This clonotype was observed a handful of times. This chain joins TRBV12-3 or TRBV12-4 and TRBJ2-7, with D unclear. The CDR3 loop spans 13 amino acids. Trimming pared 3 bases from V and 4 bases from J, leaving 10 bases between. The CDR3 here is CASSFELNYEQYF. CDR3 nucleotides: TGTGCCAGCAGTTTTGAGCTTAATTACGAGCAGTACTTC.

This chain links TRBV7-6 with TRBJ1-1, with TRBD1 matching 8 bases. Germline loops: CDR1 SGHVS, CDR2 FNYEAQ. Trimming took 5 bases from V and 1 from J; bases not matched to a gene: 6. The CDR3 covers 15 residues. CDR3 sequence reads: CASSAGGGPNTEAFF. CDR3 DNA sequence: TGTGCCAGCAGCGCAGGGGGCGGGCCGAACACTGAAGCTTTCTTT.

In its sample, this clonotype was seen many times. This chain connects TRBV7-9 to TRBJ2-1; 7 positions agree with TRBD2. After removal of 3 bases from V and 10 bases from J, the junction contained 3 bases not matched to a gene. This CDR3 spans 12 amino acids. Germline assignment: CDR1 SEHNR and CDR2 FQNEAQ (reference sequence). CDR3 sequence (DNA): TGTGCCAGCAGCTTGAGGGAGGGGGAGCAGTTCTTC. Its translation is CASSLREGEQFF. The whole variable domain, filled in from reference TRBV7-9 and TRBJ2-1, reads DTGVSQNPRHKITKRGQNVTFRCDPISEHNRLYWYRQTLGQGPEFLTYFQNEAQLEKSRLLSDRFSAERPKGSFSTLEIQRTEQGDSAMYLCASSLREGEQFFGPGTRLTVL.

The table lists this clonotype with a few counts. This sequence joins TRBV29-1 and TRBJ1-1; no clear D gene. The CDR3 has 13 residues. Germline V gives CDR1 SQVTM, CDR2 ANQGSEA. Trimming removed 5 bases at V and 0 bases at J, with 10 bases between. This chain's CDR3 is CSVLVRMNTEAFF. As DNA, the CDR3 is TGCAGCGTTCTAGTCAGAATGAACACTGAAGCTTTCTTT.